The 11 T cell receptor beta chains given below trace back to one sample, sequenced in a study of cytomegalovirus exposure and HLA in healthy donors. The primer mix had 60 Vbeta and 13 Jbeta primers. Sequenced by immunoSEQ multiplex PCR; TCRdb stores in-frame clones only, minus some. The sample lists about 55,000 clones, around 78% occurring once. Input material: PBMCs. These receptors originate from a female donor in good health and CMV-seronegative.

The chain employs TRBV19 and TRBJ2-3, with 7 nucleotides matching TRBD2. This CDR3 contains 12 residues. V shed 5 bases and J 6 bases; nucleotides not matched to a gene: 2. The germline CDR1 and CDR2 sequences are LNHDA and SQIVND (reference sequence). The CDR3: CASSPGRDTQYF. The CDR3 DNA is TGTGCCAGTAGTCCCGGGAGGGATACGCAGTATTTT.

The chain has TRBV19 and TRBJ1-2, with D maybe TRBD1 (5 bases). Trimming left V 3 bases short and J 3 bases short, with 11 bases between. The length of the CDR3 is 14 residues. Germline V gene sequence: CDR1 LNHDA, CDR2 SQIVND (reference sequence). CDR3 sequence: CASSIGWGDYGYTF. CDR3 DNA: TGTGCCAGTAGTATCGGCTGGGGGGACTATGGCTACACCTTC. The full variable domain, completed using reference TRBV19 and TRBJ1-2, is DGGITQSPKYLFRKEGQNVTLSCEQNLNHDAMYWYRQDPGQGLRLIYYSQIVNDFQKGDIAEGYSVSREKKESFPLTVTSAQKNPTAFYLCASSIGWGDYGYTFGSGTRLTVV.

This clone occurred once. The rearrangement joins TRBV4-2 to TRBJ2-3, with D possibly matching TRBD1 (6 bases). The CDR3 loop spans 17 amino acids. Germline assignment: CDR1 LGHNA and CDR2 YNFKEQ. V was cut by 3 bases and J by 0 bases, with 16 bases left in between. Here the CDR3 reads CASSHISRGPSTDTQYF. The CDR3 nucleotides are TGTGCCAGCAGCCACATCTCCAGGGGCCCCAGCACAGATACGCAGTATTTT.

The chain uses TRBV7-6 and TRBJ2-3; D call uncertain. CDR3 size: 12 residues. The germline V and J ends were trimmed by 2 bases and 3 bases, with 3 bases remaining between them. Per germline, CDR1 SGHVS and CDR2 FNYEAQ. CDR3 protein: CASSLQTDTQYF. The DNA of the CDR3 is TGTGCCAGCAGCTTACAGACAGATACGCAGTATTTT.

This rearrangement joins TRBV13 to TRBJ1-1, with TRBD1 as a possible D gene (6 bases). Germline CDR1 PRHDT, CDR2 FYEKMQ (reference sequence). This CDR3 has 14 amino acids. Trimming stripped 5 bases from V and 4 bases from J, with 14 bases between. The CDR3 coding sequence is TGTGCCAGCAGCGCCCTACAGGGAACCACTGAAGCTTTCTTT. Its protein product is CASSALQGTTEAFF.

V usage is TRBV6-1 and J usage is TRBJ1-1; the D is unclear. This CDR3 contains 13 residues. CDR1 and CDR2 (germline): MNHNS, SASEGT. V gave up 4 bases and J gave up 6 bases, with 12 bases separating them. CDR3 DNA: TGTGCCAGCAGTGCCCCCGGGCGGGCTGAAGCTTTCTTT. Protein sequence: CASSAPGRAEAFF.

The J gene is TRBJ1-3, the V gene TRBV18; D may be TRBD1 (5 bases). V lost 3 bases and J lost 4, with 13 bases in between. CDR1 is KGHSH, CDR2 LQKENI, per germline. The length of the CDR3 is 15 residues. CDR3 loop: CASSPDTRRGNTIYF. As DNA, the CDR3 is TGTGCCAGCTCACCGGACACAAGGAGAGGAAACACCATATATTTT.

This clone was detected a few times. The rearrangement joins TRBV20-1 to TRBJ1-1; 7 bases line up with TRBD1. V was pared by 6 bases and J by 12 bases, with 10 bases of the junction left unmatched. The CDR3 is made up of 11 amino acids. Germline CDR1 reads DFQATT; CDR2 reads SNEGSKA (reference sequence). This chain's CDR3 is CSAGTVSGSFF. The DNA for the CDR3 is TGCAGTGCAGGGACAGTTAGTGGGTCTTTCTTT.

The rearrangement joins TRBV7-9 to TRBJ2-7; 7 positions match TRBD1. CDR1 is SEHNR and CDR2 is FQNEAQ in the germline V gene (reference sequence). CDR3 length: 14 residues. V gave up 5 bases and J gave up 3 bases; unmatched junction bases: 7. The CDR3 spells CASSRTRDSYEQYF. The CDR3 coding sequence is TGTGCCAGCAGCCGAACTCGGGACAGCTACGAGCAGTACTTC.

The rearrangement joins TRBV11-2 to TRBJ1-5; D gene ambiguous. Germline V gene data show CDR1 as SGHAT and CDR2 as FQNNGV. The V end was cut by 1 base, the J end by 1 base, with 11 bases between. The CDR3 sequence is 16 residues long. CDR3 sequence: CASSLGPGLSNQPQHF. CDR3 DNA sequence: TGTGCCAGCAGCTTAGGTCCGGGATTAAGCAATCAGCCCCAGCATTTT.

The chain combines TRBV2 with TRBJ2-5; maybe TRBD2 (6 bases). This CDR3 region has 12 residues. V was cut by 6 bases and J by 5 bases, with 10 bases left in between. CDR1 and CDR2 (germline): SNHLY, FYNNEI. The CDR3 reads CASRGLGETQYF. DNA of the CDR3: TGTGCCAGCAGGGGACTTGGGGAGACCCAGTACTTC.